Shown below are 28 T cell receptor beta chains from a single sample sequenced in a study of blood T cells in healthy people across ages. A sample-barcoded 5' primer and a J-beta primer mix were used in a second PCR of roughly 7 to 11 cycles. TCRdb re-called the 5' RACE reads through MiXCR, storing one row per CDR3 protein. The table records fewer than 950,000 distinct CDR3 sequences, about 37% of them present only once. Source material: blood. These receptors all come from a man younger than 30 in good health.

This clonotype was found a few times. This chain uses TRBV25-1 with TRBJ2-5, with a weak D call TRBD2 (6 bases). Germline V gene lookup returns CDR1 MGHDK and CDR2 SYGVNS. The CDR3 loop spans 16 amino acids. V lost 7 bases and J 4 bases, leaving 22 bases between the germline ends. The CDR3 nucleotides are TGTGCCAGCACCCCCGGGGCGGGGTCATTCTCAGAGACCCAGTACTTC. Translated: CASTPGAGSFSETQYF.

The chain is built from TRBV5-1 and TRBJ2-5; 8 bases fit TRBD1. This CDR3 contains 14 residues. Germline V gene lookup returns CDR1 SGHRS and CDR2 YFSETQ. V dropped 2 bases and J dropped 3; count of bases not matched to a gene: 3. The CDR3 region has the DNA TGCGCCAGCAGCTTTAAGGACAGGGAAGAGACCCAGTACTTC. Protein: CASSFKDREETQYF.

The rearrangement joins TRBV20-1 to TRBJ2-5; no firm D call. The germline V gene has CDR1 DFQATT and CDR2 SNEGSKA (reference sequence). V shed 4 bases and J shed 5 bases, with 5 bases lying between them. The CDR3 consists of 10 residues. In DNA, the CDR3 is TGCAGTGCTACCGGCGAGACCCAGTACTTC. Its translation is CSATGETQYF.

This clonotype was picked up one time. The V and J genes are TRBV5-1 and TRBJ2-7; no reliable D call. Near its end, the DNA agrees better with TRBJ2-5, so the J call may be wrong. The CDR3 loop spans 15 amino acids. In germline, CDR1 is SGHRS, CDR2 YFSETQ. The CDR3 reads CASSLRVSRTGTQYF. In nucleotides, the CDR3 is TGCGCCAGCAGCTTGCGCGTCTCACGGACGGGGACCCAGTACTTC.

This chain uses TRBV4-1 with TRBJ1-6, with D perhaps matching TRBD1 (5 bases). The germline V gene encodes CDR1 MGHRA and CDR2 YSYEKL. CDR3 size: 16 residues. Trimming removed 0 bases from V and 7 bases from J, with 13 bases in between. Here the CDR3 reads CASSQDLTGRNSPLHF. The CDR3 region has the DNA TGCGCCAGCAGCCAAGATCTCACAGGTCGCAATTCACCCCTCCACTTT.

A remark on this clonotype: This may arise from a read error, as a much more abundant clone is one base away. The chain's CDR3 is CASSLAGISYEQFF. CDR3 nucleotide sequence: TGTGCCAGCAGCTTGGCCGGGATTTCCTACGAGCAGTTCTTC. V gene TRBV5-6 combines with J gene TRBJ2-1; a possible D gene is TRBD2 (5 bases). From germline, CDR1 is SGHDT and CDR2 YYEEEE. The V and J ends lost 0 bases and 10 bases respectively, with 14 bases between them. This CDR3 comprises 14 residues.

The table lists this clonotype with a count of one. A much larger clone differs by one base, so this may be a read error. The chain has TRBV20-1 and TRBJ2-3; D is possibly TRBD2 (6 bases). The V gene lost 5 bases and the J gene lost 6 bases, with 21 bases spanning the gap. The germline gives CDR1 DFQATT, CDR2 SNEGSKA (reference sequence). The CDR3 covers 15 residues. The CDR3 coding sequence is TGCAGTGCTCGACCGGGAACGCACGGAGGGGATACGCAGTATTTT. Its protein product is CSARPGTHGGDTQYF.

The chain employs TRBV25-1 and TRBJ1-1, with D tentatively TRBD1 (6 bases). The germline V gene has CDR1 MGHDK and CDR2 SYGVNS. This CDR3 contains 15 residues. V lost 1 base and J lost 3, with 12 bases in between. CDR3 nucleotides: TGTGCCAGCAGTGAATTTACCGGGGGCGACACTGAAGCTTTCTTT. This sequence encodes CASSEFTGGDTEAFF.

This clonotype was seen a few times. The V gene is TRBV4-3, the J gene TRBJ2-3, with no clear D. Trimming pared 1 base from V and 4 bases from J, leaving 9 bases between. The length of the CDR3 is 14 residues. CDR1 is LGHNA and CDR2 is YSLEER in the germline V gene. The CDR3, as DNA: TGCGCCAGCAGCCAAGGGGAAGGTGCAGATACGCAGTATTTT. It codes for CASSQGEGADTQYF.

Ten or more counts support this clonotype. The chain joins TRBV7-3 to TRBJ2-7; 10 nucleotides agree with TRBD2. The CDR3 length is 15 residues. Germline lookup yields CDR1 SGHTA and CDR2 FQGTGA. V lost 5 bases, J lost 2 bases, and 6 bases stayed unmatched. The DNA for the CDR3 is TGTGCCAGCAGCGTCACTAGCGGGGAGACCTACGAGCAGTACTTC. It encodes CASSVTSGETYEQYF.

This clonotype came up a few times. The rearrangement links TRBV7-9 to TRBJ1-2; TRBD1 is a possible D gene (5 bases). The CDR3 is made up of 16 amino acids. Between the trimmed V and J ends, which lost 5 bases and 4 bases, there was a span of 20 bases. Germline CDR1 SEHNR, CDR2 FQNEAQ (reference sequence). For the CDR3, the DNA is TGTGCCAGCAGCCCCCGTCCACGGGACGGATCCTATGGCTACACCTTC. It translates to CASSPRPRDGSYGYTF.

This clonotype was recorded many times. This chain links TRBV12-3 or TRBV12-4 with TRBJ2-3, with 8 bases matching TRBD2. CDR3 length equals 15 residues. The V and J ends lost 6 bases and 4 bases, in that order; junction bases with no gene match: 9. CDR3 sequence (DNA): TGTGCCAGCAGCCCCCCGGGACTAGGAGCAGATACGCAGTATTTT. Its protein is CASSPPGLGADTQYF.

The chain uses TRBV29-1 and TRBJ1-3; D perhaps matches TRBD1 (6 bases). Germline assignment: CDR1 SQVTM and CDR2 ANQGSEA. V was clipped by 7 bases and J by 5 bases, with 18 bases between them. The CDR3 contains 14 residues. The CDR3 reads CSAWTGHDRNTIYF. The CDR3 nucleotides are TGCAGCGCTTGGACGGGACACGATCGAAACACCATATATTTT. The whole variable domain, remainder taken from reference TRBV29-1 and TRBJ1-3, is SAVISQKPSRDICQRGTSLTIQCQVDSQVTMMFWYRQQPGQSLTLIATANQGSEATYESGFVIDKFPISRPNLTFSTLTVSNMSPEDSSIYLCSAWTGHDRNTIYFGEGSWLTVV.

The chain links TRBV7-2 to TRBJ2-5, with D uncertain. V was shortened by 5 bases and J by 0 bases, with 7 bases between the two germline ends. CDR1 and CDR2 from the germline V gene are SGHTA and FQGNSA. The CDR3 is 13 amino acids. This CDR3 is CASSANNQETQYF. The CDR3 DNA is TGTGCCAGCAGCGCGAACAACCAAGAGACCCAGTACTTC.

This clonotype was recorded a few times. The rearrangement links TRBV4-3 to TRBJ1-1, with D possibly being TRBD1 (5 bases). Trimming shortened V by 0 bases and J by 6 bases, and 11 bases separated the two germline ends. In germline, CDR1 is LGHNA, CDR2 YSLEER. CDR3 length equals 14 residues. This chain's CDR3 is CASSQDPRGSEAFF. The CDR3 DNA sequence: TGCGCCAGCAGCCAAGATCCTAGGGGTTCTGAAGCTTTCTTT.

CDR3 sequence reads: CSALTSGGDNEQYF. The CDR3 DNA reads as TGCAGTGCCCTTACTAGCGGGGGGGACAATGAGCAGTACTTC. V usage is TRBV20-1 and J usage is TRBJ2-7; 13 nucleotides align to TRBD2. CDR1 DFQATT and CDR2 SNEGSKA come from the germline V gene (reference sequence). The ends lost 6 bases at V and 7 bases at J; junction bases unmatched: 9. The CDR3 extends over 14 amino acids.

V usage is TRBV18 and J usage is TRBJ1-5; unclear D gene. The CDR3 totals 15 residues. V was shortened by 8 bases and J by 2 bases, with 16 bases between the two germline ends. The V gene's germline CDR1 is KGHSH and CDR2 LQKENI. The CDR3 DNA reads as TGTGCCAGCGCACTCGAGAGGGATCGCAATCAGCCCCAGCATTTT. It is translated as CASALERDRNQPQHF. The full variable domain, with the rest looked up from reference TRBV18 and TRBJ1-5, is NAGVMQNPRHLVRRRGQEARLRCSPMKGHSHVYWYRQLPEEGLKFMVYLQKENIIDESGMPKERFSAEFPKEGPSILRIQQVVRGDSAAYFCASALERDRNQPQHFGDGTRLSIL.

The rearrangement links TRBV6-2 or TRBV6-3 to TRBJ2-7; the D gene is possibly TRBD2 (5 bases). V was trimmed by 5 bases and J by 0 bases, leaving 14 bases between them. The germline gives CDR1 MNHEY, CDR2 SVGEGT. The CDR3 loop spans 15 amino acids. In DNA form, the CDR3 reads TGTGCCAGCAGTAAGGCAGGCGACTACTCCTACGAGCAGTACTTC. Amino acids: CASSKAGDYSYEQYF.

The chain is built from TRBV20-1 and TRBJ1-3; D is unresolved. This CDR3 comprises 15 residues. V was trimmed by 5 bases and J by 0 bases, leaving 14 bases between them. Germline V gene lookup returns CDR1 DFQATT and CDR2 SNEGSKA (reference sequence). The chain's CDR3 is CSALGPGISGNTIYF. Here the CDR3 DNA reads TGCAGTGCTTTAGGACCGGGAATCTCTGGAAACACCATATATTTT.

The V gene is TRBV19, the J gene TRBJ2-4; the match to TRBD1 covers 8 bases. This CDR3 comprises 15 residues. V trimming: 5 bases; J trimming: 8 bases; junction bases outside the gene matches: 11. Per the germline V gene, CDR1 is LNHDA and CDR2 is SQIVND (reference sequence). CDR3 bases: TGTGCCAGTAGTCTTAAGACAGGGGTTAGAGACATTCAGTACTTC. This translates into CASSLKTGVRDIQYF. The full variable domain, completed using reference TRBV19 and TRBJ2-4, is DGGITQSPKYLFRKEGQNVTLSCEQNLNHDAMYWYRQDPGQGLRLIYYSQIVNDFQKGDIAEGYSVSREKKESFPLTVTSAQKNPTAFYLCASSLKTGVRDIQYFGAGTRLSVL.

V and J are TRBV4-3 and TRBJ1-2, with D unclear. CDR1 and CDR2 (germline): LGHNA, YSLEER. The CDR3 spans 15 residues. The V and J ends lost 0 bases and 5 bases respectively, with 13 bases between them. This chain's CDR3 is CASSQEVRAFYGYTF. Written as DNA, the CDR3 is TGCGCCAGCAGCCAAGAAGTCCGAGCCTTTTATGGCTACACCTTC.

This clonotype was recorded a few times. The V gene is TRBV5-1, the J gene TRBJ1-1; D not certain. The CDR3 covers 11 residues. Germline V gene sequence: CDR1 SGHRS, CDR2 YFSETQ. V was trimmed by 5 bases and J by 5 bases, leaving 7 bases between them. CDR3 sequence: CASRAETEAFF. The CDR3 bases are TGCGCCAGCAGAGCGGAGACTGAAGCTTTCTTT. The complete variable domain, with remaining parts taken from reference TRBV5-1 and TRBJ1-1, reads KAGVTQTPRYLIKTRGQQVTLSCSPISGHRSVSWYQQTPGQGLQFLFEYFSETQRNKGNFPGRFSGRQFSNSRSEMNVSTLELGDSALYLCASRAETEAFFGQGTRLTVV.

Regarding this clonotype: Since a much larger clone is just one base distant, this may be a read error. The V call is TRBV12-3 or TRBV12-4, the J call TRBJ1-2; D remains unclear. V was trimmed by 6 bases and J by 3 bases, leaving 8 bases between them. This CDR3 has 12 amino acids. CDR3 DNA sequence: TGTGCCAGCAGGTTTCTCCACTATGGCTACACCTTC. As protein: CASRFLHYGYTF.

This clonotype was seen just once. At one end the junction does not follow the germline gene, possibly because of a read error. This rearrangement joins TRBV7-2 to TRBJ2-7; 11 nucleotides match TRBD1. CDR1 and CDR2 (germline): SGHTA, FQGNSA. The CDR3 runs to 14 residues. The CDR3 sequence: CACSFGQGANEQYF. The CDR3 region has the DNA TGTGCCTGCAGCTTTGGACAGGGGGCTAACGAGCAGTACTTC.

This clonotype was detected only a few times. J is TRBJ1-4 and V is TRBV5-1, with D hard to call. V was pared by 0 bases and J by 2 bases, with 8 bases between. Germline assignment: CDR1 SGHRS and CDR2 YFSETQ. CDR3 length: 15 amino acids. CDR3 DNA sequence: TGCGCCAGCAGCTTGGCCCCAGGTACTAATGAAAAACTGTTTTTT. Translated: CASSLAPGTNEKLFF.

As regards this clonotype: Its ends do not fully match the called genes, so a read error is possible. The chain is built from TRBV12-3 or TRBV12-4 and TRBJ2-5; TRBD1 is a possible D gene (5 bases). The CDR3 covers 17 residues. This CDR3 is CACSPVGIRKGQETQYF. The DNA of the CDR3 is TGTGCCTGCAGCCCCGTTGGGATAAGGAAGGGGCAAGAGACCCAGTACTTC.

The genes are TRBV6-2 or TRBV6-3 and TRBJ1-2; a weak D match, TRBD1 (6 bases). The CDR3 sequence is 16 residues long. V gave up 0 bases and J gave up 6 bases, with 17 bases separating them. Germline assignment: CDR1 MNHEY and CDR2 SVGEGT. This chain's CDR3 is CASSYSRGIPSDGYTF. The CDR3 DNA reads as TGTGCCAGCAGTTACTCTAGGGGGATCCCCTCCGATGGCTACACCTTC.

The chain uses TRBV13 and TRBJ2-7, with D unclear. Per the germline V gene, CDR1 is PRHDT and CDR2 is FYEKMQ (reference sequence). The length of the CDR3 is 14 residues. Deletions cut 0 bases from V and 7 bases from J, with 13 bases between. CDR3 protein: CASSLGSPAQEQYF. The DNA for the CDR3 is TGTGCCAGCAGCTTAGGATCCCCAGCCCAAGAGCAGTACTTC.